This T cell receptor beta chain was identified in a study of cytomegalovirus exposure and HLA in healthy donors. Broader study findings: Subsequent analysis showed first-cohort TCR clusters tending to co-occur in about 110 validation repertoires.

The table came from immunoSEQ multiplex PCR; TCRdb's copy has only in-frame clones and leaves some out. The data contain a few hundred thousand clones, around 89% of them singletons. The CDR3 is 15 amino acids. Unmatched junction bases numbered 4, after V lost 4 bases and J lost 3 bases. Germline V gene data show CDR1 as MNHEY and CDR2 as SVGAGI. As to this clone: Its antigen is currently unknown.

The source material was PBMCs. The source is a woman aged 18-29 years in good health and CMV-seronegative. V usage is TRBV6-5 and J usage is TRBJ1-5; 9 nucleotides match TRBD1. For the CDR3, the DNA is TGTGCCAGCAGTTCAGACAGGGGGAACAATCAGCCCCAGCATTTT. This codes for CASSSDRGNNQPQHF.